These 21 T cell receptor beta chains were all obtained from the same sample, sequenced in a study of cytomegalovirus exposure and HLA in healthy donors. In the PCR, 60 Vbeta and 13 Jbeta primers were used. TCRdb keeps only in-frame clones here, not all; method: immunoSEQ multiplex PCR. Here the sample table reports roughly 72,000 clones. Input material: PBMCs. The origin of the receptors is a man aged 18 to 29 in good health and CMV-seropositive.

The chain combines TRBV5-6 with TRBJ2-3; 11 nucleotides agree with TRBD2. Germline V gene sequence: CDR1 SGHDT, CDR2 YYEEEE. The junction had 13 bases not matched to a gene; V was cut back by 5 bases and J by 2 bases. This CDR3 contains 18 residues. The CDR3 is CASSSRYVAGGDTDTQYF. DNA of the CDR3: TGTGCCAGCAGTTCGAGATACGTAGCGGGGGGGGACACAGATACGCAGTATTTT.

The chain has TRBV7-8 and TRBJ2-7, with TRBD2 identical over 12 bases. Germline values: CDR1 SGHVS, CDR2 FQNEAQ. This CDR3 comprises 17 residues. Trimming at V came to 1 base and at J to 2 bases, leaving 6 bases not matched to a gene. CDR3 nucleotides: TGTGCCAGCAGCTTAGGGGGGACTAGCGGGTTCCCCTACGAGCAGTACTTC. As protein: CASSLGGTSGFPYEQYF. Combining the CDR3 with reference TRBV7-8 and TRBJ2-7 gives the whole variable domain GAGVSQSPRYKVAKRGQDVALRCDPISGHVSLFWYQQALGQGPEFLTYFQNEAQLDKSGLPSDRFFAERPEGSVSTLKIQRTQQEDSAVYLCASSLGGTSGFPYEQYFGPGTRLTVT.

The chain carries TRBV30 and TRBJ2-5, with D perhaps matching TRBD1 (6 bases). The CDR3 covers 15 residues. Germline lookup yields CDR1 GTSNPN and CDR2 SVGIG (reference sequence). V lost 0 bases and J 1 base, leaving 12 bases between the germline ends. The CDR3 nucleotides read TGTGCCTGGAGTGTTGAGGACAGACTCCAAGAGACCCAGTACTTC. This sequence encodes CAWSVEDRLQETQYF.

This CDR3 reads CASSQAWGGTNEKLFF. CDR3 nucleotide sequence: TGTGCCAGCAGCCAAGCGTGGGGGGGAACTAATGAAAAACTGTTTTTT. J is TRBJ1-4 and V is TRBV4-2; perhaps TRBD1 as D (5 bases). The CDR3 runs to 16 residues. Germline V gene sequence: CDR1 LGHNA, CDR2 YNFKEQ. Trimming took off 1 base at V and 1 base at J, with 10 bases between the two ends.

The chain couples TRBV4-1 to TRBJ2-7, with D perhaps matching TRBD2 (5 bases). The CDR3 totals 15 residues. Germline values: CDR1 MGHRA, CDR2 YSYEKL. Trimming shortened V by 4 bases and J by 0 bases, and 13 bases separated the two germline ends. DNA of the CDR3: TGCGCCAGCAGCCTCGAGACGGGGAGCTCCTACGAGCAGTACTTC. Its translation is CASSLETGSSYEQYF.

This rearrangement joins TRBV10-3 to TRBJ2-1; maybe TRBD1 (6 bases). Germline V gene sequence: CDR1 ENHRY, CDR2 SYGVKD. The CDR3 runs 13 residues. V was shortened by 7 bases and J by 10 bases, with 17 bases between the two germline ends. The CDR3 protein is CAITPDRDMEQFF. DNA of the CDR3: TGTGCCATCACCCCGGACCGGGACATGGAGCAGTTCTTC.

The chain's CDR3 is CASSWAQDTQYF. In DNA form, the CDR3 reads TGCGCCAGCAGCTGGGCTCAAGATACGCAGTATTTT. The V call is TRBV5-1, the J call TRBJ2-3; D remains unclear. V dropped 3 bases and J dropped 5 bases, with 7 bases sitting between them. Germline V gene data show CDR1 as SGHRS and CDR2 as YFSETQ. The CDR3 extends over 12 amino acids.

The CDR3 here is CASSVADYGNEQFF. The CDR3 DNA sequence: TGTGCCAGCAGCGTAGCGGACTACGGCAATGAGCAGTTCTTC. J is TRBJ2-1 and V is TRBV9; a weak D match, TRBD2 (6 bases). Germline lookup yields CDR1 SGDLS and CDR2 YYNGEE. The CDR3 has 14 residues. Trimming removed 0 bases at V and 6 bases at J, with 10 bases between.

The genes are TRBV2 and TRBJ2-1, with 10 positions matching TRBD2. Germline-derived CDR1 and CDR2 are SNHLY and FYNNEI. Trimming took 8 bases from V and 4 from J; bases not matched to a gene: 2. The CDR3 has 13 amino acids. The CDR3 DNA follows: TGTGCCAGCTTACTAGCGGGGTACAATGAGCAGTTCTTC. It encodes CASLLAGYNEQFF.

The chain couples TRBV5-1 to TRBJ2-7; weak D call: TRBD1 (6 bases). The CDR3 sequence is 16 residues long. CDR1 and CDR2 (germline): SGHRS, YFSETQ. V gave up 3 bases and J gave up 3 bases, with 19 bases separating them. The CDR3 DNA reads TGCGCCAGCAGCTGGGGGAGCTGGGGACAAAACTACGAGCAGTACTTC. Its translation: CASSWGSWGQNYEQYF.

The chain links TRBV5-4 to TRBJ2-1; 12 bases fit TRBD1. V was pared by 7 bases and J by 4 bases, with 15 bases of the junction left unmatched. The CDR3 has 18 residues. Germline V gene data show CDR1 as SGHNT and CDR2 as YYREEE (reference sequence). The CDR3 nucleotides read TGTGCCAGCGGATCCGGGACAGGGGGCTCGAGACCTTACAATGAGCAGTTCTTC. This translates into CASGSGTGGSRPYNEQFF. Variable domain in full (rest from reference TRBV5-4 and TRBJ2-1): ETGVTQSPTHLIKTRGQQVTLRCSSQSGHNTVSWYQQALGQGPQFIFQYYREEENGRGNFPPRFSGLQFPNYSSELNVNALELDDSALYLCASGSGTGGSRPYNEQFFGPGTRLTVL.

The chain uses TRBV5-1 and TRBJ2-1; D is perhaps TRBD2 (5 bases). Trimming took off 3 bases at V and 3 bases at J, with 10 bases between the two ends. Germline V CDR1 and CDR2: SGHRS, YFSETQ. The CDR3 extends over 14 amino acids. The CDR3 bases are TGCGCCAGCAGCTCGGAGGTCGACTACAATGAGCAGTTCTTC. Its translation is CASSSEVDYNEQFF.

This rearrangement joins TRBV28 to TRBJ1-2, with D tentatively TRBD1 (6 bases). Germline CDR1 and CDR2: MDHEN and SYDVKM. The CDR3 runs 15 residues. V was clipped by 4 bases and J by 8 bases, with 20 bases between them. The CDR3 reads CASSSRGGQAGGYTF. The CDR3, as DNA: TGTGCCAGCAGTTCAAGGGGGGGGCAGGCGGGAGGCTACACCTTC.

This chain links TRBV5-6 with TRBJ1-1; possibly TRBD1 for D (5 bases). Germline values: CDR1 SGHDT, CDR2 YYEEEE. Trimming shortened V by 0 bases and J by 11 bases, and 14 bases separated the two germline ends. The CDR3 is made up of 13 amino acids. The CDR3 DNA is TGTGCCAGCAGCTTGGGACGGGGGATTAGGGCTTTCTTT. Translated, it gives CASSLGRGIRAFF.

The chain couples TRBV29-1 to TRBJ2-7; the D is unclear. Germline CDR1 SQVTM, CDR2 ANQGSEA. The V gene lost 4 bases and the J gene lost 6 bases, with 7 bases spanning the gap. The CDR3 loop spans 10 amino acids. CDR3 sequence reads: CSVAVCEQYF. As DNA, the CDR3 is TGCAGCGTTGCAGTTTGCGAGCAGTACTTC.

The chain recombines TRBV28 with TRBJ2-7; 7 bases map to TRBD1. The CDR3 has 16 amino acids. The germline CDR1 and CDR2 sequences are MDHEN and SYDVKM. V was clipped by 4 bases and J by 0 bases; unmatched bases: 9. Here the CDR3 DNA reads TGTGCCAGCAGTTCGTCCCGGGACAGCAGCTCCTACGAGCAGTACTTC. It translates to CASSSSRDSSSYEQYF.

The V gene is TRBV19, the J gene TRBJ2-3, with 7 positions matching TRBD2. J gave up 6 bases and V 5 bases, and 8 bases lay outside the gene matches. The germline CDR1 and CDR2 sequences are LNHDA and SQIVND (reference sequence). CDR3 size: 14 residues. The CDR3 coding sequence is TGTGCCAGTAGTCCTCCAGGGAGGGATGATACGCAGTATTTT. Translation: CASSPPGRDDTQYF.

The chain links TRBV5-6 to TRBJ2-5; D gene uncertain. Between the trimmed V and J ends, which lost 2 bases and 4 bases, there was a span of 12 bases. CDR3 length: 14 residues. Germline CDR1 SGHDT, CDR2 YYEEEE. This chain's CDR3 is CASSLSGVGETQYF. The CDR3 DNA follows: TGTGCCAGCAGCTTATCAGGCGTGGGAGAGACCCAGTACTTC. Drawing the rest from reference TRBV5-6 and TRBJ2-5, the complete variable domain is DAGVTQSPTHLIKTRGQQVTLRCSPKSGHDTVSWYQQALGQGPQFIFQYYEEEERQRGNFPDRFSGHQFPNYSSELNVNALLLGDSALYLCASSLSGVGETQYFGPGTRLLVL.

V is TRBV28 and J is TRBJ1-1; D perhaps matches TRBD1 (6 bases). Trimming shortened V by 4 bases and J by 4 bases, and 16 bases separated the two germline ends. The CDR3 covers 15 residues. Germline CDR1 is MDHEN and CDR2 is SYDVKM. The CDR3: CASSYPQGRATEAFF. The CDR3 region has the DNA TGTGCCAGCAGTTACCCACAGGGAAGGGCCACTGAAGCTTTCTTT.

The rearrangement uses TRBV5-4 and TRBJ2-7; the match to TRBD1 covers 8 bases. Germline loops: CDR1 SGHNT, CDR2 YYREEE (reference sequence). V trimming: 0 bases; J trimming: 6 bases; junction bases outside the gene matches: 5. This CDR3 has 14 amino acids. CDR3 region: CASSLGRGPGEQYF. The DNA of the CDR3 is TGTGCCAGCAGCTTGGGCAGGGGGCCCGGCGAGCAGTACTTC.

DNA for the CDR3: TGTGCCAGTAGTATTGGGGCCAACACTGAAGCTTTCTTT. Translated, it gives CASSIGANTEAFF. V gene TRBV19 combines with J gene TRBJ1-1; possibly TRBD1 for D (5 bases). Trimming removed 3 bases from V and 2 bases from J, with 7 bases in between. The V gene's germline CDR1 is LNHDA and CDR2 SQIVND (reference sequence). This CDR3 is 13 amino acids long.